The rows below give T cell receptor beta chains drawn from one sample of a study of long-term antiretroviral therapy in people with HIV. Some clones are missing from TCRdb's copy, which holds only in-frame ones; the method was immunoSEQ multiplex PCR. Counted here are about 32,000 clones, roughly 94% occurring once; the ten biggest clones make up 3.6%. Sequenced material: unsorted PBMCs, taken 4.1 years after starting antiretroviral therapy. The receptor source for this set is a woman in her fifties or sixties with HIV. Each CDR3 is given with its conserved first and last residue. Fields, in order: clone size, CDR3 length, V gene, D gene, J gene, CDR3 protein, CDR3 DNA. D genes are given only for firm matches. Some rows mark clone size as missing; the rest say once, few, many or name a class of expanded clone.

clone size: once; CDR3 length: 15; V gene: TRBV6-1; D gene: .; J gene: TRBJ2-7; CDR3 protein: CASSEDGSSSYEQYF; CDR3 DNA: TGTGCCAGCAGTGAAGATGGCTCGAGCTCCTACGAGCAGTACTTC
clone size: .; CDR3 length: 15; V gene: TRBV27; D gene: TRBD1; J gene: TRBJ1-2; CDR3 protein: CASSSLGQGESGYTF; CDR3 DNA: TGTGCCAGCAGTTCCCTAGGACAGGGGGAAAGTGGCTACACCTTC
clone size: .; CDR3 length: 14; V gene: TRBV11-1; D gene: .; J gene: TRBJ2-3; CDR3 protein: CASSSPLRTDTQYF; CDR3 DNA: TGTGCCAGCAGCTCCCCCCTCCGCACAGATACGCAGTATTTT
clone size: once; CDR3 length: 14; V gene: TRBV29-1; D gene: TRBD2; J gene: TRBJ2-1; CDR3 protein: CSVERRGTYNEQFF; CDR3 DNA: TGCAGCGTTGAGAGGCGGGGGACCTACAATGAGCAGTTCTTC
clone size: .; CDR3 length: 15; V gene: TRBV7-2; D gene: .; J gene: TRBJ1-3; CDR3 protein: CASSLVSGSGNTIYF; CDR3 DNA: TGTGCCAGCAGCTTAGTATCAGGGTCTGGAAACACCATATATTTT
clone size: .; CDR3 length: 14; V gene: TRBV30; D gene: .; J gene: TRBJ1-3; CDR3 protein: CAWGPQTSGNTIYF; CDR3 DNA: TGTGCCTGGGGTCCCCAGACCTCTGGAAACACCATATATTTT
clone size: .; CDR3 length: 15; V gene: TRBV2; D gene: .; J gene: TRBJ1-5; CDR3 protein: CASREQGDSNQPQHF; CDR3 DNA: TGTGCCAGCAGGGAACAGGGAGATAGCAATCAGCCCCAGCATTTT
clone size: once; CDR3 length: 17; V gene: TRBV7-9; D gene: TRBD1; J gene: TRBJ1-5; CDR3 protein: CASSLAGRGPSNQPQHF; CDR3 DNA: TGTGCCAGCAGCTTAGCTGGCAGGGGGCCGAGCAATCAGCCCCAGCATTTT
clone size: .; CDR3 length: 13; V gene: TRBV5-6; D gene: .; J gene: TRBJ1-2; CDR3 protein: CASSPSKGAGYTF; CDR3 DNA: TGTGCCAGCAGCCCATCGAAGGGAGCTGGCTACACCTTC
clone size: .; CDR3 length: 16; V gene: TRBV27; D gene: TRBD1; J gene: TRBJ1-2; CDR3 protein: CASSLWGDSKSPGYTF; CDR3 DNA: TGTGCCAGCAGTTTATGGGGGGACAGTAAATCGCCGGGCTACACCTTC
clone size: .; CDR3 length: 16; V gene: TRBV30; D gene: .; J gene: TRBJ1-4; CDR3 protein: CAWGGGFTATNEKLFF; CDR3 DNA: TGTGCCTGGGGGGGCGGGTTTACCGCAACTAATGAAAAACTGTTTTTT
clone size: .; CDR3 length: 15; V gene: TRBV11-3; D gene: TRBD1; J gene: TRBJ2-5; CDR3 protein: CASSLGTGGKETQYF; CDR3 DNA: TGTGCCAGCAGCTTAGGGACAGGGGGGAAAGAGACCCAGTACTTC
clone size: .; CDR3 length: 18; V gene: TRBV7-2; D gene: TRBD2; J gene: TRBJ2-1; CDR3 protein: CASSLGPQRGGRYNEQFF; CDR3 DNA: TGTGCCAGCAGCTTAGGGCCCCAGCGGGGGGGAAGATACAATGAGCAGTTCTTC
clone size: .; CDR3 length: 15; V gene: TRBV7-3; D gene: .; J gene: TRBJ2-7; CDR3 protein: CASSSGPPGPYEQYF; CDR3 DNA: TGTGCCAGCAGCTCCGGGCCCCCAGGTCCCTACGAGCAGTACTTC
clone size: once; CDR3 length: 17; V gene: TRBV27; D gene: TRBD1; J gene: TRBJ1-2; CDR3 protein: CASSLSRAQGASYGYTF; CDR3 DNA: TGTGCCAGCAGTTTATCAAGGGCACAGGGGGCTAGCTATGGCTACACCTTC
clone size: .; CDR3 length: 15; V gene: TRBV30; D gene: .; J gene: TRBJ1-5; CDR3 protein: CAWSVIGNSNQPQHF; CDR3 DNA: TGTGCCTGGAGTGTAATAGGGAATAGCAATCAGCCCCAGCATTTT
clone size: .; CDR3 length: 13; V gene: TRBV2; D gene: .; J gene: TRBJ1-2; CDR3 protein: CASSENSVSLSTF; CDR3 DNA: TGTGCCAGCAGTGAAAACAGCGTCTCACTTAGCACCTTC
clone size: once; CDR3 length: 17; V gene: TRBV30; D gene: .; J gene: TRBJ2-5; CDR3 protein: CAWSRTTALGLQETQYF; CDR3 DNA: TGTGCCTGGAGTAGGACCACAGCCCTGGGGCTCCAAGAGACCCAGTACTTC
clone size: .; CDR3 length: 13; V gene: TRBV27; D gene: .; J gene: TRBJ1-6; CDR3 protein: CASGSSYNSPLHF; CDR3 DNA: TGTGCCAGTGGTAGCTCCTATAATTCACCCCTCCACTTT
clone size: .; CDR3 length: 14; V gene: TRBV7-9; D gene: .; J gene: TRBJ1-3; CDR3 protein: CASSLAWGRNTIYF; CDR3 DNA: TGTGCCAGCAGCTTAGCATGGGGAAGAAACACCATATATTTT
clone size: once; CDR3 length: 13; V gene: TRBV6-6; D gene: .; J gene: TRBJ2-2; CDR3 protein: CASSYPETGELFF; CDR3 DNA: TGTGCCAGCAGTTACCCCGAAACCGGGGAGCTGTTTTTT
clone size: .; CDR3 length: 15; V gene: TRBV11-1; D gene: .; J gene: TRBJ2-1; CDR3 protein: CASSSTGPLLNEQFF; CDR3 DNA: TGTGCCAGCAGTTCGACGGGACCCCTTTTGAATGAGCAGTTCTTC
clone size: .; CDR3 length: 16; V gene: TRBV18; D gene: .; J gene: TRBJ2-2; CDR3 protein: CASSPVSSGPTGELFF; CDR3 DNA: TGTGCCAGCTCACCAGTATCAAGCGGACCCACCGGGGAGCTGTTTTTT
clone size: .; CDR3 length: 14; V gene: TRBV5-1; D gene: .; J gene: TRBJ1-1; CDR3 protein: CASRSGTPNTEAFF; CDR3 DNA: TGCGCCAGCCGCTCCGGGACACCAAACACTGAAGCTTTCTTT
clone size: .; CDR3 length: 18; V gene: TRBV13; D gene: TRBD1; J gene: TRBJ1-2; CDR3 protein: CASSSPQGQGRASYGYTF; CDR3 DNA: TGTGCCAGCAGCTCCCCCCAAGGACAGGGGAGGGCTTCTTATGGCTACACCTTC
clone size: .; CDR3 length: 11; V gene: TRBV29-1; D gene: .; J gene: TRBJ2-5; CDR3 protein: CSVLAVVGQYF; CDR3 DNA: TGCAGCGTCCTTGCCGTAGTGGGCCAGTACTTC
clone size: .; CDR3 length: 16; V gene: TRBV6-6; D gene: TRBD1; J gene: TRBJ2-2; CDR3 protein: CASSATGGGRTGELFF; CDR3 DNA: TGTGCCAGCAGCGCCACAGGGGGCGGGCGCACCGGGGAGCTGTTTTTT
clone size: .; CDR3 length: 14; V gene: TRBV2; D gene: TRBD2; J gene: TRBJ2-5; CDR3 protein: CASSVGLAVETQYF; CDR3 DNA: TGTGCCAGCAGTGTTGGACTAGCGGTAGAGACCCAGTACTTC
clone size: .; CDR3 length: 18; V gene: TRBV7-8; D gene: .; J gene: TRBJ2-6; CDR3 protein: CASRTPGTPHSGANVLTF; CDR3 DNA: TGTGCCAGCAGGACTCCTGGGACACCTCACTCTGGGGCCAACGTCCTGACTTTC
clone size: .; CDR3 length: 15; V gene: TRBV19; D gene: TRBD1; J gene: TRBJ2-2; CDR3 protein: CASSRYRGGTGELFF; CDR3 DNA: TGTGCCAGTAGCAGATACAGGGGTGGCACCGGGGAGCTGTTTTTT
clone size: .; CDR3 length: 17; V gene: TRBV11-1; D gene: .; J gene: TRBJ2-1; CDR3 protein: CASSLVGLVSSYNEQFF; CDR3 DNA: TGTGCCAGCAGCTTAGTAGGGTTAGTCTCCTCCTACAATGAGCAGTTCTTC
clone size: once; CDR3 length: 13; V gene: TRBV1; D gene: .; J gene: TRBJ2-1; CDR3 protein: CTSSPGSDNEQFF; CDR3 DNA: TGCACCAGCAGCCCCGGGTCCGACAATGAGCAGTTCTTC
clone size: .; CDR3 length: 16; V gene: TRBV18; D gene: TRBD1; J gene: TRBJ1-1; CDR3 protein: CASSPIQGAVNTEAFF; CDR3 DNA: TGTGCCAGCTCACCAATCCAGGGGGCGGTGAACACTGAAGCTTTCTTT
clone size: .; CDR3 length: 15; V gene: TRBV5-6; D gene: .; J gene: TRBJ2-7; CDR3 protein: CASRPVGGQTYEQYF; CDR3 DNA: TGTGCCAGCAGACCGGTAGGAGGGCAAACCTACGAGCAGTACTTC
clone size: .; CDR3 length: 15; V gene: TRBV27; D gene: .; J gene: TRBJ1-1; CDR3 protein: CASSPTFGMNTEAFF; CDR3 DNA: TGTGCCAGCAGTCCCACTTTCGGGATGAACACTGAAGCTTTCTTT
clone size: .; CDR3 length: 14; V gene: TRBV6-1; D gene: .; J gene: TRBJ1-5; CDR3 protein: CASSEALWAQPQHF; CDR3 DNA: TGTGCCAGCAGTGAAGCGTTGTGGGCCCAGCCCCAGCATTTT
clone size: .; CDR3 length: 15; V gene: TRBV4-3; D gene: .; J gene: TRBJ1-5; CDR3 protein: CASSQQTWSNQPQHF; CDR3 DNA: TGCGCCAGCAGCCAACAAACTTGGAGCAATCAGCCCCAGCATTTT
clone size: .; CDR3 length: 15; V gene: TRBV11-3; D gene: TRBD2; J gene: TRBJ2-5; CDR3 protein: CASSRGLGGAETQYF; CDR3 DNA: TGTGCCAGCAGCCGTGGTCTCGGGGGGGCGGAGACCCAGTACTTC
clone size: few; CDR3 length: 16; V gene: TRBV5-6; D gene: TRBD2; J gene: TRBJ2-5; CDR3 protein: CASSLRGTSGGETQYF; CDR3 DNA: TGTGCCAGCAGCTTGCGGGGAACTAGCGGGGGAGAGACCCAGTACTTC
clone size: .; CDR3 length: 13; V gene: TRBV10-3; D gene: .; J gene: TRBJ2-1; CDR3 protein: CAISESSMLEQFF; CDR3 DNA: TGTGCCATCAGTGAGTCGAGCATGCTTGAGCAGTTCTTC
clone size: .; CDR3 length: 14; V gene: TRBV4-1; D gene: .; J gene: TRBJ1-2; CDR3 protein: CASSQERGPYGYTF; CDR3 DNA: TGCGCCAGCAGCCAAGAAAGGGGTCCGTATGGCTACACCTTC
clone size: once; CDR3 length: 15; V gene: TRBV9; D gene: TRBD2; J gene: TRBJ2-7; CDR3 protein: CASSVATSGAYEQYF; CDR3 DNA: TGTGCCAGCAGCGTAGCTACTAGCGGCGCCTACGAGCAGTACTTC
clone size: .; CDR3 length: 11; V gene: TRBV19; D gene: .; J gene: TRBJ1-1; CDR3 protein: CASSKVGQAFF; CDR3 DNA: TGTGCCAGTAGTAAGGTCGGGCAAGCTTTCTTT
clone size: .; CDR3 length: 14; V gene: TRBV27; D gene: TRBD2; J gene: TRBJ2-7; CDR3 protein: CASRRLAGPYEQYF; CDR3 DNA: TGTGCCAGCAGGCGGCTAGCGGGGCCCTACGAGCAGTACTTC